These 5 T cell receptor beta chains were all obtained from the same sample, sequenced in a study of regulatory T cells in long-lasting Graves disease. Building of the TCR beta libraries involved iRepertoire HTBI primers and Arm-PCR of CDR3 regions. From the multiplex PCR reads, TCRdb called clonotypes with MiXCR, one entry per CDR3 protein. Of more than 450,000 distinct CDR3 sequences in the sample, approximately 12% were seen once. Time point noted: newly diagnosed GD, antithyroid drugs for less than 3 months. Scientists built the TCR library using RNA that was extracted from PBMCs. The same sample was also studied in work on T cells in Graves' hyperthyroidism and ophthalmopathy.

Here the sequenced sample was peripheral blood mononuclear cells (PBMCs), taken at new diagnosis, from a patient treated with antithyroid drugs. All receptors come from a woman aged 25-40 years with Graves disease.

This chain uses TRBV2 with TRBJ2-3; 8 nucleotides match TRBD1. This CDR3 is 14 amino acids long. The junction had 6 bases not matched to a gene; V was cut back by 4 bases and J by 6 bases. CDR1 and CDR2 from the germline V gene are SNHLY and FYNNEI. The DNA for the CDR3 is TGTGCCAGCAGTGCATACAGGGGGGAGGATACGCAGTATTTT. This sequence encodes CASSAYRGEDTQYF.

With regard to this clonotype: A single base is all that separates this from a far larger clone, so a read error is likely. The CDR3 region has the DNA TGTGCCAGCAGCTCGGGGGGGGATACCTACAATGAGCAGTTCTTC. Protein product: CASSSGGDTYNEQFF. This chain joins TRBV11-2 and TRBJ2-1; the match to TRBD2 covers 8 bases. This CDR3 has 15 residues. The germline V gene has CDR1 SGHAT and CDR2 FQNNGV. The trim removed 4 bases at V and 2 bases at J, leaving 4 bases unmatched.

This clonotype turned up a few times. V is TRBV5-1 and J is TRBJ2-7; 7 bases are shared with TRBD2. The CDR3 covers 14 residues. V lost 5 bases to trimming and J lost 2 bases; unmatched junction nucleotides: 7. The germline V gene encodes CDR1 SGHRS and CDR2 YFSETQ. The CDR3 region is CASRLSSGTYEQYF. CDR3 DNA sequence: TGCGCCAGCAGATTGTCTAGCGGCACCTACGAGCAGTACTTC.

CDR3 residues: CASSIDSGAPTGELFF. In nucleotides, the CDR3 is TGTGCCAGTAGTATTGACTCCGGGGCCCCAACCGGGGAGCTGTTTTTT. The chain couples TRBV19 to TRBJ2-2; D possibly uses TRBD1 or TRBD2 (5 bases each). Trimming left V 3 bases short and J 5 bases short, with 16 bases between. The CDR3 extends over 16 amino acids. The germline CDR1 and CDR2 sequences are LNHDA and SQIVND (reference sequence). Complete variable domain (other parts from reference TRBV19 and TRBJ2-2): DGGITQSPKYLFRKEGQNVTLSCEQNLNHDAMYWYRQDPGQGLRLIYYSQIVNDFQKGDIAEGYSVSREKKESFPLTVTSAQKNPTAFYLCASSIDSGAPTGELFFGEGSRLTVL.

This clonotype was counted a few times. The rearrangement links TRBV7-9 to TRBJ1-1; TRBD1 agrees at 7 bases. The CDR3 spans 14 residues. CDR1 and CDR2 from the germline V gene are SEHNR and FQNEAQ (reference sequence). Germline trimming cut 2 bases from V and 8 bases from J; bases unmatched to any gene: 8. CDR3 coding DNA: TGTGCCAGCAGCTTAATCTCCGGACAGGCAGAAGCTTTCTTT. Protein product: CASSLISGQAEAFF.